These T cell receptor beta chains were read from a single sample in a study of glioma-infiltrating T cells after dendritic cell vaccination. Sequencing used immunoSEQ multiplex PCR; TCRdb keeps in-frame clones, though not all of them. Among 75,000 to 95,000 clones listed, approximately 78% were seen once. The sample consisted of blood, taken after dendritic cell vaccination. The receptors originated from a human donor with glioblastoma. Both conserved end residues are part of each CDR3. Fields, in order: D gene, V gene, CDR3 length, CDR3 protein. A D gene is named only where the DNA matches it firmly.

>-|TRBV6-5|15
CASSYATRGGNTIYF
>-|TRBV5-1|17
CASSLATQQQGSGELFF
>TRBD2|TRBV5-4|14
CASSLNPGGNEQFF
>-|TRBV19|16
CASSATGSGTNEKLFF
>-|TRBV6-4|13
CASSDRGNSPLHF
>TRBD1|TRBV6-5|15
CASSLGQGEYNEQFF
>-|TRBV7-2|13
CASSLARENEQYF
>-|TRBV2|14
CASSEAQGWQPQHF
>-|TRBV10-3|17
CAISRGGGSANTGELFF
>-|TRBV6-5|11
CASSLANEQFF
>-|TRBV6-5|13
CASSYSQDGELFF
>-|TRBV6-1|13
CASSDRPYYGYTF
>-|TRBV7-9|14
CASSFEQVSYGYTF
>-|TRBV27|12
CASSLRSYEQYF
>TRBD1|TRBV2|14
CASRTGTGLETQYF
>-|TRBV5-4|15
CASSYGTSPPPEAFF